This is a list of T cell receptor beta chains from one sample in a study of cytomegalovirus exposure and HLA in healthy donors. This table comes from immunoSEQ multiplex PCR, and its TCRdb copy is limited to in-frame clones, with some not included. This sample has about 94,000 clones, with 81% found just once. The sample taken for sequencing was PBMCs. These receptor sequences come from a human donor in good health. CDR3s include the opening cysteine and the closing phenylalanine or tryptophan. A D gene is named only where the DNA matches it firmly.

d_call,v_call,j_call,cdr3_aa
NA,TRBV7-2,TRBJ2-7,CASSLHQAPVYEQYF
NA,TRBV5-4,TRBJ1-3,CASRPMGSDTIYF
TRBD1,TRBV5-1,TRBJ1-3,CASSLAQGTGVGNTIYF
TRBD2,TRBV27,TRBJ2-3,CASSGVLAGISDTQYF
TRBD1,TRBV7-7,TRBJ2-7,CASSLGVQGSEQYF
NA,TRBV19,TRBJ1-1,CASRELNTEAFF
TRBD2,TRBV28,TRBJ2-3,CASSQTGTRQDTQYF
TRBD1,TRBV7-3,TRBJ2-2,CASSKQGPNTGELFF
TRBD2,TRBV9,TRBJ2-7,CASSVAGGTDEQYF
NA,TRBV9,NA,CASSAGGSPYEQYF